Shown below are 31 T cell receptor beta chains from a single sample sequenced in a study of glioma-infiltrating T cells. Using RNA template, CDR3s of TCR alpha and beta were amplified with iRepertoire arm-PCR. MiXCR, applied by TCRdb to the multiplex PCR reads, yields one record per CDR3 protein. The sample yields some 190,000 distinct CDR3 sequences, more than 30% seen once. Sample: glioma tissue, nonneoplastic brain tissue, or PBMCs (not recorded which). Receptors originate from a human donor with low-grade glioma or glioblastoma, undergoing nonglioma brain surgery, or in good health (not recorded which).

As regards this clonotype: This may come from a read error, since a much larger clone is one base off. The chain links TRBV7-9 to TRBJ2-7; no clear D gene. CDR1 and CDR2 from the germline V gene are SEHNR and FQNEAQ (reference sequence). The CDR3 loop spans 14 amino acids. Written as DNA, the CDR3 is TGCGCCAGCAGCAAAGGTAGTGGGACCTACGAGCAGTACTTC. Translated, it gives CASSKGSGTYEQYF. The full variable domain, with the rest looked up from reference TRBV7-9 and TRBJ2-7, is DTGVSQNPRHKITKRGQNVTFRCDPISEHNRLYWYRQTLGQGPEFLTYFQNEAQLEKSRLLSDRFSAERPKGSFSTLEIQRTEQGDSAMYLCASSKGSGTYEQYFGPGTRLTVT.

Note on this clonotype: One end of the junction does not line up with germline, which may come from a read error. The chain links TRBV19 to TRBJ1-5; 7 positions agree with TRBD1. The length of the CDR3 is 14 residues. From germline, CDR1 is LNHDA and CDR2 SQIVND (reference sequence). The chain's CDR3 is CSSSPTTGFQPQHF. DNA of the CDR3: TGTTCCAGTAGTCCCACGACAGGGTTTCAGCCCCAGCATTTT.

The rearrangement links TRBV5-1 to TRBJ2-5, with a weak D call TRBD2 (6 bases). Trimming cost V 4 bases and J 2 bases, with 12 bases left between them. Per germline, CDR1 SGHRS and CDR2 YFSETQ. The CDR3 totals 14 residues. CDR3 DNA: TGCGCCAGCAGCGACCTGAGCGGGCAAGAGACCCAGTACTTC. Translating gives CASSDLSGQETQYF.

This clonotype occurred many times. The chain recombines TRBV27 with TRBJ2-6; TRBD1 is a possible D gene (5 bases). There are 17 residues in the CDR3. V lost 4 bases and J lost 4, with 17 bases in between. CDR1 MNHEY and CDR2 SMNVEV come from the germline V gene (reference sequence). CDR3 protein: CASSSHQGSPGANVLTF. In DNA, the CDR3 is TGTGCCAGCAGTTCTCATCAGGGTTCCCCCGGGGCCAACGTCCTGACTTTC.

Only a few counts were recorded for this clonotype. The chain carries TRBV11-2 and TRBJ2-7; D unresolved. The CDR3 is 14 amino acids. V was pared by 5 bases and J by 2 bases, with 13 bases between. Germline V gene sequence: CDR1 SGHAT, CDR2 FQNNGV. The CDR3 sequence: CASSPVRTTYEQYF. Here the CDR3 DNA reads TGTGCCAGCAGCCCCGTTAGGACCACCTACGAGCAGTACTTC.

This clonotype came up a few times. The rearrangement links TRBV7-2 to TRBJ2-7; 7 nucleotides line up with TRBD2. Germline-derived CDR1 and CDR2 are SGHTA and FQGNSA. CDR3 length equals 17 residues. V gave up 1 base and J gave up 5 bases; unmatched junction bases: 14. CDR3 loop: CASSLGGGGGVIDEQYF. CDR3 in DNA: TGTGCCAGCAGCTTAGGTGGGGGGGGGGGAGTTATCGACGAGCAGTACTTC. The complete variable domain, with remaining parts taken from reference TRBV7-2 and TRBJ2-7, reads GAGVSQSPSNKVTEKGKDVELRCDPISGHTALYWYRQSLGQGLEFLIYFQGNSAPDKSGLPSDRFSAERTGGSVSTLTIQRTQQEDSAVYLCASSLGGGGGVIDEQYFGPGTRLTVT.

The chain couples TRBV6-4 to TRBJ2-1; D unclear. The V gene's germline CDR1 is MRHNA and CDR2 SNTAGT. This CDR3 contains 16 residues. V gave up 6 bases and J gave up 4 bases, with 19 bases separating them. The CDR3 DNA reads as TGTGCCAGCAGCGACGGTAAAGATGACGGGTACAATGAGCAGTTCTTC. This codes for CASSDGKDDGYNEQFF.

At least ten counts were recorded for this clonotype. J is TRBJ2-7 and V is TRBV27; no reliable D call. Deletions cut 1 base from V and 6 bases from J, with 7 bases between. The CDR3 contains 12 residues. CDR1 is MNHEY, CDR2 SMNVEV, per germline (reference sequence). The CDR3 protein is CASSLFGGEQYF. DNA for the CDR3: TGTGCCAGCAGTTTATTTGGCGGCGAGCAGTACTTC.

There are many counts of this clonotype. The rearrangement uses TRBV18 and TRBJ1-1, with D uncertain. Germline V gene lookup returns CDR1 KGHSH and CDR2 LQKENI. V dropped 2 bases and J dropped 1 base, with 8 bases sitting between them. The CDR3 length is 14 residues. CDR3 in DNA: TGTGCCAGCTCACCAAGGTCCAGGAACACTGAAGCTTTCTTT. It encodes CASSPRSRNTEAFF.

The genes are TRBV5-4 and TRBJ2-7; 8 bases agree with TRBD2. J lost 1 base, V lost 4 bases, and 4 bases had no gene match. Germline assignment: CDR1 SGHNT and CDR2 YYREEE (reference sequence). The CDR3 is 14 amino acids. This CDR3 is CASSPGLGSYEQYF. The CDR3 region has the DNA TGTGCCAGCAGCCCGGGACTAGGTTCCTACGAGCAGTACTTC.

This clonotype has ten or more counts. The V and J genes are TRBV11-2 and TRBJ1-2; the D gene is possibly TRBD1 (5 bases). The germline V gene encodes CDR1 SGHAT and CDR2 FQNNGV. The CDR3 is 15 residues long. The ends were cut back, 2 bases at V and 4 bases at J, with 14 bases in the middle. The CDR3: CASSLLPGPLYGYTF. The CDR3 coding sequence is TGTGCCAGCAGCTTACTGCCGGGACCGCTCTATGGCTACACCTTC.

This clonotype showed up just a few times. Here the CDR3 DNA reads TGCGCCAGCAGCTTGGACCCAGGGGTGAGCTCCTACGAGCAGTACTTC. This codes for CASSLDPGVSSYEQYF. This chain joins TRBV5-1 and TRBJ2-7; D may be TRBD1 (6 bases). V lost 0 bases and J 0 bases, leaving 13 bases between the germline ends. Looked up from germline, CDR1 is SGHRS and CDR2 is YFSETQ. This CDR3 has 16 residues.

This clonotype was recorded at least ten times. The CDR3 loop reads CASRGGARNTIYF. Here the CDR3 DNA reads TGTGCCAGTAGAGGTGGGGCGAGAAACACCATATATTTT. The chain links TRBV19 to TRBJ1-3; maybe TRBD1 (5 bases). This CDR3 is 13 amino acids long. In germline, CDR1 is LNHDA, CDR2 SQIVND (reference sequence). The ends were cut back, 6 bases at V and 5 bases at J, with 11 bases in the middle.

This chain uses TRBV4-1 with TRBJ2-7, with 12 bases lining up with TRBD2. Germline loops: CDR1 MGHRA, CDR2 YSYEKL. This CDR3 spans 16 amino acids. Losses at the gene ends were 3 bases for V and 2 bases for J; bases not matched to a gene: 5. CDR3 protein: CASSHGTSGPAYEQYF. DNA for the CDR3: TGCGCCAGCAGCCATGGGACTAGCGGGCCAGCCTACGAGCAGTACTTC.

Turning to this clonotype: Just one base apart from a much larger clone, this may be a read error. The CDR3 sequence is CASLSAGTSGSSYNGQFF. The CDR3 DNA sequence: TGTGCCAGTCTCTCAGCTGGGACTAGCGGGAGCTCCTACAATGGGCAGTTCTTC. The rearrangement uses TRBV19 and TRBJ2-1; 14 bases map to TRBD2. This CDR3 has 18 amino acids. The germline V gene encodes CDR1 LNHDA and CDR2 SQIVND (reference sequence).

This clonotype was picked up a small number of times. This chain links TRBV7-9 with TRBJ2-5; 8 nucleotides line up with TRBD1. The junction had 1 base not matched to a gene; V was cut back by 3 bases and J by 4 bases. From germline, CDR1 is SEHNR and CDR2 FQNEAQ (reference sequence). This CDR3 comprises 13 residues. The CDR3 sequence: CASSFRGRETQYF. The DNA for the CDR3 is TGTGCCAGCAGCTTCAGGGGGCGAGAGACCCAGTACTTC.

This clonotype was counted ten times or more. The chain couples TRBV18 to TRBJ2-3; TRBD2 matches 14 bases. The CDR3 runs to 16 residues. V shed 3 bases, J shed 3 bases, and the junction held 2 bases outside the gene matches. Germline V lookup: CDR1 KGHSH, CDR2 LQKENI. The CDR3, as DNA: TGTGCCAGCTCACCGGGACTAGCGGGAGCGACAGATACGCAGTATTTT. Encoded protein: CASSPGLAGATDTQYF. The full variable domain, its missing parts supplied by reference TRBV18 and TRBJ2-3, is NAGVMQNPRHLVRRRGQEARLRCSPMKGHSHVYWYRQLPEEGLKFMVYLQKENIIDESGMPKERFSAEFPKEGPSILRIQQVVRGDSAAYFCASSPGLAGATDTQYFGPGTRLTVL.

In this sample, this clonotype turned up many times. The genes are TRBV6-6 and TRBJ2-5; D uncertain. V lost 0 bases to trimming and J lost 5 bases, with 19 bases between them. This CDR3 contains 17 residues. Germline loops: CDR1 MNHNY, CDR2 SVGAGI (reference sequence). This chain's CDR3 is CASSYSAWSARRETQYF. The DNA for the CDR3 is TGTGCCAGCAGTTACTCGGCCTGGTCCGCACGACGGGAGACCCAGTACTTC.

This clonotype was counted many times. This chain uses TRBV6-1 with TRBJ1-2; D gene unclear. V was pared by 8 bases and J by 0 bases, with 16 bases between. The CDR3 extends over 15 amino acids. Looked up from germline, CDR1 is MNHNS and CDR2 is SASEGT. The CDR3 sequence: CASQEGASSNYGYTF. The CDR3 DNA reads TGTGCCAGCCAAGAGGGCGCGTCGTCTAACTATGGCTACACCTTC.

This clonotype was counted at least ten times. J is TRBJ2-1 and V is TRBV6-2 or TRBV6-3, with D possibly being TRBD2 (6 bases). CDR1 is MNHEY, CDR2 SVGEGT, per germline. The CDR3 extends over 16 amino acids. Trimming shortened V by 4 bases and J by 6 bases, and 19 bases separated the two germline ends. The CDR3 loop reads CASSFSPSVKINEQFF. The CDR3 DNA follows: TGTGCCAGCAGTTTCTCGCCTAGCGTGAAAATCAATGAGCAGTTCTTC.

This clonotype was counted only a few times. A much larger clone sits a single nucleotide away, making a read error possible. This chain links TRBV20-1 with TRBJ2-3; 10 bases match TRBD2. V lost 6 bases, J lost 3 bases, and 6 bases stayed unmatched. CDR1 DFQATT and CDR2 SNEGSKA come from the germline V gene (reference sequence). CDR3 length equals 14 residues. As DNA, the CDR3 is TGCAGTGCGTATCCTAGCGGGAGAACAGATACGCAGTATTTT. It specifies CSAYPSGRTDTQYF.

This clonotype was seen repeatedly, ten times or more. This chain connects TRBV27 to TRBJ2-3, with 11 bases matching TRBD2. The CDR3 has 16 residues. V dropped 3 bases and J dropped 5; count of bases not matched to a gene: 7. CDR1 is MNHEY and CDR2 is SMNVEV in the germline V gene (reference sequence). The CDR3 sequence is CASSFSGLAGGDTQYF. DNA for the CDR3: TGTGCCAGCAGTTTCTCAGGACTAGCGGGTGGAGATACGCAGTATTTT.

Of note for this clonotype: A read error may explain this, as a much larger clone is one base away. V gene TRBV29-1 combines with J gene TRBJ2-1; D call uncertain. V lost 0 bases, J lost 10 bases, and 7 bases lay in between. CDR1 and CDR2 (germline): SQVTM, ANQGSEA. This CDR3 has 11 amino acids. CDR3 protein: CSVEDSVEQFF. The CDR3 bases are TGCAGCGTTGAAGACTCAGTCGAGCAGTTCTTC.

Worth noting for this clonotype: Germline is not matched at one junction end, which may reflect a read error. In DNA form, the CDR3 reads TGTGCCAGCAGGTATCTCCTTGGGGATTACGGGCAGTACTTC. As protein: CASRYLLGDYGQYF. The chain recombines TRBV6-1 with TRBJ2-7; no reliable D call. Germline V CDR1 and CDR2: MNHNS, SASEGT. The CDR3 is made up of 14 amino acids.

The rearrangement joins TRBV7-2 to TRBJ2-7; D remains ambiguous. Trimming shortened V by 2 bases and J by 6 bases, and 8 bases separated the two germline ends. Per the germline V gene, CDR1 is SGHTA and CDR2 is FQGNSA. The CDR3 covers 12 residues. The CDR3 loop reads CASSLPRVEQYF. The DNA for the CDR3 is TGTGCCAGCAGCTTACCGAGAGTCGAGCAGTACTTC.

The chain employs TRBV12-3 or TRBV12-4 and TRBJ2-1; TRBD2 aligns across 13 bases. The CDR3 totals 15 residues. Germline trimming cut 3 bases from V and 9 bases from J; bases unmatched to any gene: 5. CDR3 protein: CASSFGTSGRGEQFF. As DNA, the CDR3 is TGTGCCAGCAGTTTTGGTACTAGCGGGAGGGGTGAGCAGTTCTTC.

The sample holds one count of this clonotype. The genes are TRBV6-9 and TRBJ2-1; 11 bases are a match to TRBD2. CDR3 size: 15 residues. V lost 4 bases to trimming and J lost 8 bases; unmatched junction nucleotides: 7. Germline V gene data show CDR1 as MNHGY and CDR2 as SVAAGI. The DNA for the CDR3 is TGTGCCAGCAGTTCGGGACTAGCGGCAGCGGATGAGCAGTTCTTC. Protein product: CASSSGLAAADEQFF.

The CDR3 spells CASSQGPTAAGELFF. The CDR3 DNA sequence: TGTGCCAGCAGCCAAGGACCCACAGCAGCCGGGGAGCTGTTTTTT. The J gene is TRBJ2-2, the V gene TRBV3-1; D ambiguous. CDR3 size: 15 residues. V dropped 1 base and J dropped 6 bases, with 12 bases sitting between them. Germline V CDR1 and CDR2: LGHDT, YNNKEL (reference sequence).

The sample holds many counts of this clonotype. The J gene is TRBJ1-1, the V gene TRBV4-3; 11 bases map to TRBD1. The CDR3 contains 16 residues. The V and J ends lost 0 bases and 7 bases, in that order; junction bases with no gene match: 7. Germline CDR1 and CDR2: LGHNA and YSLEER. CDR3 sequence: CASSQDGGTGGLEAFF. The CDR3 nucleotides read TGCGCCAGCAGCCAAGATGGAGGGACAGGGGGGCTTGAAGCTTTCTTT.

This clonotype was seen many times. J is TRBJ1-1 and V is TRBV4-2, with TRBD1 identical over 9 bases. The CDR3 runs to 15 residues. Looked up from germline, CDR1 is LGHNA and CDR2 is YNFKEQ. The ends lost 0 bases at V and 5 bases at J; junction bases unmatched: 4. The DNA for the CDR3 is TGTGCCAGCAGCCAAGAAGACAGGGGGGGGACTGAAGCTTTCTTT. The encoded protein is CASSQEDRGGTEAFF.

This chain joins TRBV19 and TRBJ2-7, with TRBD1 as a possible D gene (6 bases). The V and J ends lost 1 base and 6 bases respectively, with 13 bases between them. The CDR3 sequence is 14 residues long. Germline CDR1 LNHDA, CDR2 SQIVND (reference sequence). The CDR3 sequence: CASSIGPNRVEQYF. CDR3 DNA: TGTGCCAGTAGTATAGGACCGAACAGGGTCGAGCAGTACTTC.